The sequence of this T cell receptor beta chain was determined in a study of control samples from healthy donors and cancer patients. This CDR3 is built from 12 residues. The ends were cut back, 0 bases at V and 12 bases at J, with 9 bases in the middle. Germline V gene lookup returns CDR1 SGHDN and CDR2 FVKESK. Generated by immunoSEQ multiplex PCR, the TCRdb table keeps only in-frame clones and is missing some. The sample records about 100,000 clones, roughly 92% being singletons. The clonotype comes from a human donor in good health. The donor label of this sample is uncertain. Sequences were obtained from blood. The V and J genes are TRBV14 and TRBJ2-1; D not resolved. The CDR3: CASSQEVGRQFF. CDR3 DNA sequence: TGTGCCAGCAGCCAAGAAGTGGGCAGGCAGTTCTTC.